The next 30 T cell receptor beta chains were all read from a single sample in a study of neurological immune-mediated disorders. TCRdb reanalysed the 5' RACE reads using MiXCR and keeps one entry per CDR3 protein. The data contain about 49,000 distinct CDR3 sequences, around 12% of them seen just once; the ten biggest clones take up roughly 4.8%. Sample time point: longitudinal time-point 2. What was sequenced was PBMCs. These receptors were collected from a male donor with HTLV-1-associated myelopathy (HAM/TSP).

This clonotype occurred many times. The genes are TRBV21-1 and TRBJ2-7; the D call TRBD1 from the table was never checked on the DNA. TRBV21-1 is labeled a pseudogene. The CDR3 has 12 residues. The CDR3 coding sequence is TGTGCCAGCAGCAGGGGACAGAGGGAGCAGTACTTC. Translated, it gives CASSRGQREQYF.

The J gene is TRBJ1-2, the V gene TRBV12-3 or TRBV12-4, with 9 bases fitting TRBD1. The junction had 6 bases not matched to a gene; V was cut back by 0 bases and J by 4 bases. CDR3 length: 16 residues. The CDR3, as DNA: TGTGCCAGCAGTTTAGCCGGGACAGGGTTCGGCTATGGCTACACCTTC. It codes for CASSLAGTGFGYGYTF.

This clonotype was recorded a few times. The chain carries TRBV7-2 and TRBJ1-1; no definite D call. Trimming left V 5 bases short and J 6 bases short, with 13 bases between. Germline V CDR1 and CDR2: SGHTA, FQGNSA. This CDR3 contains 13 residues. The CDR3 sequence is CASSLPRGPEAFF. CDR3 coding DNA: TGTGCCAGCAGCCTACCCCGGGGTCCTGAAGCTTTCTTT.

This clonotype showed up many times. V and J are TRBV5-6 and TRBJ1-2; TRBD1 is a possible D gene (5 bases). Germline values: CDR1 SGHDT, CDR2 YYEEEE. This CDR3 region has 15 residues. Trimming took 5 bases from V and 2 from J, leaving 16 bases between them. CDR3 region: CASSSRDQLNYGYTF. CDR3 nucleotides: TGTGCCAGCAGTTCCCGGGACCAACTAAACTATGGCTACACCTTC.

This clonotype was found many times. J is TRBJ1-4 and V is TRBV29-1, with 7 bases fitting TRBD1. There are 15 residues in the CDR3. V dropped 7 bases and J dropped 6; count of bases not matched to a gene: 14. In germline, CDR1 is SQVTM, CDR2 ANQGSEA. The CDR3 bases are TGCAGCGCATCACTGAGAGGGGGCGGGGATGAAAAACTGTTTTTT. Residues: CSASLRGGGDEKLFF.

This clonotype was counted ten times or more. The genes are TRBV5-1 and TRBJ1-1; D not certain. There are 14 residues in the CDR3. Deletions cut 0 bases from V and 3 bases from J, with 9 bases between. The germline V gene has CDR1 SGHRS and CDR2 YFSETQ. Here the CDR3 reads CASSLVSGDTEAFF. In DNA, the CDR3 is TGCGCCAGCAGCTTGGTTTCAGGCGACACTGAAGCTTTCTTT.

In this sample, this clonotype turned up a few times. V usage is TRBV5-1 and J usage is TRBJ2-2; 11 bases agree with TRBD2. CDR1 SGHRS and CDR2 YFSETQ come from the germline V gene. V lost 8 bases and J lost 3; bases outside the gene matches: 9. The CDR3 is made up of 16 amino acids. CDR3 residues: CASETSGVSDTGELFF. The CDR3 DNA reads TGCGCCAGTGAGACTAGCGGGGTGTCGGACACCGGGGAGCTGTTTTTT.

This clonotype was detected many times. The J gene is TRBJ2-3, the V gene TRBV5-1, with 12 bases fitting TRBD1. CDR3 length: 18 residues. J lost 1 base, V lost 2 bases, and 8 bases had no gene match. Germline assignment: CDR1 SGHRS and CDR2 YFSETQ. DNA of the CDR3: TGCGCCAGCAGCTTTGGGACAGGGGGCGCGGGTCGCACAGATACGCAGTATTTT. Translating it yields CASSFGTGGAGRTDTQYF.

This clonotype was counted at least ten times. The V gene is TRBV15, the J gene TRBJ2-1; TRBD2 aligns across 7 bases. The CDR3 has 14 residues. CDR1 and CDR2 from the germline V gene are LNHNV and YYDKDF (reference sequence). V trimming: 6 bases; J trimming: 4 bases; junction bases outside the gene matches: 6. The CDR3 nucleotides are TGTGCCACCAGGAGGTCTAGCGGTTACAATGAGCAGTTCTTC. It specifies CATRRSSGYNEQFF.

This clonotype was seen repeatedly, ten times or more. V and J are TRBV29-1 and TRBJ1-5; perhaps TRBD1 as D (6 bases). V lost 3 bases to trimming and J lost 6 bases, with 15 bases between them. This CDR3 contains 14 residues. Germline values: CDR1 SQVTM, CDR2 ANQGSEA. As DNA, the CDR3 is TGCAGCGTTGATGGAGGAGGGGGGAGTCAGCCCCAGCATTTT. It is translated as CSVDGGGGSQPQHF.

This clonotype was recorded many times. This chain uses TRBV25-1 with TRBJ2-1; TRBD2 matches at 10 bases. Germline CDR1 is MGHDK and CDR2 is SYGVNS. CDR3 length: 16 residues. V shed 8 bases and J 0 bases; nucleotides not matched to a gene: 7. In DNA form, the CDR3 reads TGTGCCAGCTGCCCTAGCGGGGGCCTCTCCTACAATGAGCAGTTCTTC. Translation: CASCPSGGLSYNEQFF.

This clonotype was detected many times. The chain joins TRBV5-6 to TRBJ1-4; D remains ambiguous. The V gene lost 3 bases and the J gene lost 6 bases, with 12 bases spanning the gap. Germline V lookup: CDR1 SGHDT, CDR2 YYEEEE. The length of the CDR3 is 14 residues. The CDR3 DNA follows: TGTGCCAGCAGCTGGACCGACGCGGATGAAAAACTGTTTTTT. Encoded protein: CASSWTDADEKLFF.

This clonotype was counted ten times or more. This chain links TRBV5-1 with TRBJ2-1, with 11 positions matching TRBD2. The CDR3 spans 17 residues. The J segment lost 0 bases and the V segment lost 0 bases, leaving 2 bases of the junction unmatched. Germline CDR1 and CDR2: SGHRS and YFSETQ. CDR3 nucleotide sequence: TGCGCCAGCAGCTTGGAGACTAGCGGGGCCTCCTACAATGAGCAGTTCTTC. The encoded protein is CASSLETSGASYNEQFF. Complete variable domain (other parts from reference TRBV5-1 and TRBJ2-1): KAGVTQTPRYLIKTRGQQVTLSCSPISGHRSVSWYQQTPGQGLQFLFEYFSETQRNKGNFPGRFSGRQFSNSRSEMNVSTLELGDSALYLCASSLETSGASYNEQFFGPGTRLTVL.

The table lists this clonotype with many counts. This chain connects TRBV7-8 to TRBJ1-3; 8 nucleotides line up with TRBD1. Germline values: CDR1 SGHVS, CDR2 FQNEAQ. The ends lost 5 bases at V and 4 bases at J; junction bases unmatched: 4. The CDR3 has 14 amino acids. CDR3 in amino acids: CASSAGTGGNTIYF. The CDR3 DNA reads TGTGCCAGCAGCGCAGGGACAGGAGGAAACACCATATATTTT.

This clonotype was seen many times. J is TRBJ2-5 and V is TRBV5-5, with 9 nucleotides matching TRBD1. With V trimmed by 4 bases and J by 5 bases, 9 bases remained unmatched. The CDR3 is made up of 15 amino acids. Germline CDR1 reads SGHKS; CDR2 reads YYEKEE (reference sequence). The CDR3 region is CASSLFSQGAETQYF. The DNA for the CDR3 is TGTGCCAGCAGCCTATTTTCACAGGGGGCTGAGACCCAGTACTTC.

This clonotype was seen ten or more times. This chain links TRBV5-1 with TRBJ1-4; maybe TRBD1 (6 bases). The ends were cut back, 4 bases at V and 1 base at J, with 11 bases in the middle. This CDR3 contains 15 residues. Looked up from germline, CDR1 is SGHRS and CDR2 is YFSETQ. The CDR3 DNA reads as TGCGCCAGCAGCACCCTAGGGGGAACTAATGAAAAACTGTTTTTT. It yields the protein CASSTLGGTNEKLFF.

The chain's CDR3 is CASTGQGGETQYF. The DNA for the CDR3 is TGTGCCAGTACTGGACAGGGCGGAGAGACGCAGTATTTT. The chain has TRBV19 and TRBJ2-3, with TRBD1 matching 8 bases. J lost 9 bases, V lost 7 bases, and 9 bases had no gene match. Germline V gives CDR1 LNHDA, CDR2 SQIVND (reference sequence). The length of the CDR3 is 13 residues.

This clonotype was picked up many times. One junction end disagrees with the germline gene, perhaps due to a read error. The chain has TRBV5-1 and TRBJ2-1, with D unclear. This CDR3 is 16 amino acids long. Germline V gene lookup returns CDR1 SGHRS and CDR2 YFSETQ. CDR3 sequence: CASSPVPRFSDNEQFF. The CDR3 nucleotides are TGCGCCAGCAGCCCGGTCCCGAGATTCTCCGACAATGAGCAGTTCTTC.

The chain links TRBV3-1 to TRBJ2-1; D is unresolved. Trimming stripped 0 bases from V and 2 bases from J, with 11 bases between. Germline V lookup: CDR1 LGHDT, CDR2 YNNKEL (reference sequence). The CDR3 runs to 16 residues. The CDR3 sequence: CASSQDFGNPYNEQFF. CDR3 nucleotides: TGTGCCAGCAGCCAAGATTTCGGTAACCCCTACAATGAGCAGTTCTTC.

This clonotype has a count of ten or more. This sequence joins TRBV7-2 and TRBJ2-7; 11 positions agree with TRBD1. Germline CDR1 SGHTA, CDR2 FQGNSA. This CDR3 region has 14 residues. V was clipped by 4 bases and J by 6 bases; unmatched bases: 5. The CDR3: CASSSRTGGVEQYF. CDR3 bases: TGTGCCAGCAGCTCACGGACAGGGGGCGTCGAGCAGTACTTC.

This clonotype was seen at least ten times. The chain's CDR3 is CASSFTPQETQYF. CDR3 bases: TGCGCCAGCAGTTTCACACCCCAAGAGACCCAGTACTTC. The chain links TRBV5-1 to TRBJ2-5; the D is unclear. This CDR3 is 13 amino acids long. V was trimmed by 5 bases and J by 1 base, leaving 9 bases between them. Per the germline V gene, CDR1 is SGHRS and CDR2 is YFSETQ.

This clonotype was counted many times. The CDR3 spells CSVGAGGDGELFF. In nucleotides, the CDR3 is TGCAGCGTTGGGGCAGGGGGCGACGGGGAGCTGTTTTTT. J is TRBJ2-2 and V is TRBV29-1, with TRBD1 identical over 8 bases. Per the germline V gene, CDR1 is SQVTM and CDR2 is ANQGSEA. The CDR3 has 13 residues. Germline trimming cut 4 bases from V and 7 bases from J; bases unmatched to any gene: 5.

This clonotype was counted ten times or more. The gene calls are TRBV7-6 and TRBJ1-5; TRBD1 matches at 7 bases. Germline CDR1 reads SGHVS; CDR2 reads FNYEAQ. V trimming: 6 bases; J trimming: 4 bases; junction bases outside the gene matches: 3. The CDR3 extends over 13 amino acids. This CDR3 reads CASSGTENQPQHF. The DNA for the CDR3 is TGTGCCAGCAGTGGGACAGAAAATCAGCCCCAGCATTTT.

This clonotype was seen repeatedly, ten times or more. The chain combines TRBV14 with TRBJ2-2; D is uncertain. V was pared by 1 base and J by 6 bases, with 9 bases between. The CDR3 consists of 14 residues. Germline V gene lookup returns CDR1 SGHDN and CDR2 FVKESK. The CDR3 spells CASSQVNLPGELFF. The DNA for the CDR3 is TGTGCCAGCAGCCAAGTAAACCTCCCCGGGGAGCTGTTTTTT.

Many counts were recorded for this clonotype. The J gene is TRBJ2-5, the V gene TRBV15; TRBD2 matches at 10 bases. Germline lookup yields CDR1 LNHNV and CDR2 YYDKDF (reference sequence). The CDR3 consists of 18 residues. The ends lost 4 bases at V and 5 bases at J; junction bases unmatched: 16. The CDR3 is CATSKGLAPGRGEETQYF. CDR3 DNA sequence: TGTGCCACCAGCAAGGGACTAGCGCCAGGCCGGGGGGAGGAGACCCAGTACTTC.

This clonotype was seen a few times. Lacking the conserved final phenylalanine or tryptophan, this CDR3 likely reflects a read error. No DNA is shown, since the ends of the CDR3 on it are uncertain; the CDR3 is the one TCRdb lists. The V and J genes are TRBV20-1 and TRBJ1-2; the D call of TRBD1 is as the table states it, not checked on the DNA. The CDR3 comprises 13 residues, both ends counted. From germline, CDR1 is DFQATT and CDR2 SNEGSKA (reference sequence). The CDR3 spells CSARQRGGVREIY.

The chain uses TRBV25-1 and TRBJ1-1; D is ambiguous. Between the trimmed V and J ends, which lost 7 bases and 4 bases, there was a span of 16 bases. CDR1 is MGHDK and CDR2 is SYGVNS in the germline V gene. There are 14 residues in the CDR3. The CDR3 is CASTPYPVGTEAFF. CDR3 nucleotide sequence: TGTGCCAGCACTCCCTACCCCGTGGGCACTGAAGCTTTCTTT.

This clonotype was observed a handful of times. V usage is TRBV19 and J usage is TRBJ2-7, with 7 bases lining up with TRBD1. The CDR3 contains 14 residues. The V gene end was trimmed by 5 bases and the J gene end by 7 bases; junction bases not matched to a gene: 11. Germline CDR1 and CDR2: LNHDA and SQIVND (reference sequence). CDR3 nucleotide sequence: TGTGCCAGTAGTGGGACAGTGGGAGTGGGGGAGCAGTACTTC. Amino acids: CASSGTVGVGEQYF.

Many counts were recorded for this clonotype. As DNA, the CDR3 is TGCAGTGCTAGAGATCAGAGTGGACGTCAGGAAGAAAAACTGTTTTTT. Amino acid sequence: CSARDQSGRQEEKLFF. This rearrangement joins TRBV20-1 to TRBJ1-4; D unresolved. V was trimmed by 0 bases and J by 8 bases, leaving 19 bases between them. Per germline, CDR1 DFQATT and CDR2 SNEGSKA (reference sequence). This CDR3 spans 16 amino acids.

This clonotype came up many times. V is TRBV14 and J is TRBJ2-7, with D perhaps matching TRBD2 (6 bases). The CDR3 is 14 amino acids. Trimming shortened V by 4 bases and J by 6 bases, and 16 bases separated the two germline ends. The V gene's germline CDR1 is SGHDN and CDR2 FVKESK. The CDR3 DNA reads as TGTGCCAGCAGCCCGAGAATCCGGGACTCCGAGCAGTACTTC. This translates into CASSPRIRDSEQYF.